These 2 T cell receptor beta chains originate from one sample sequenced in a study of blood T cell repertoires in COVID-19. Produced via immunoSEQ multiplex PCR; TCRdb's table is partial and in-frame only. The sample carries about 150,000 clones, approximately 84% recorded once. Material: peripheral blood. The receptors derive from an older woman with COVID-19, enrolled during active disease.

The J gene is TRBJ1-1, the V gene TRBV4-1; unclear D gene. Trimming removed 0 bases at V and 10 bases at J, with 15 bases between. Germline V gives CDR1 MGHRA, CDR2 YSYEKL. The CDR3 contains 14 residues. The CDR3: CASSQELAAGGAFF. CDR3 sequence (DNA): TGCGCCAGCAGCCAAGAGCTGGCGGCGGGAGGAGCTTTCTTT.

The CDR3 DNA is TGTGCCAGCACCACAGGGGGAGGGACTGAAGCTTTCTTT. It translates to CASTTGGGTEAFF. The chain recombines TRBV6-5 with TRBJ1-1, with TRBD1 matching 8 bases. The CDR3 sequence is 13 residues long. Germline V lookup: CDR1 MNHEY, CDR2 SVGAGI. Trimming at V came to 7 bases and at J to 5 bases, leaving 6 bases not matched to a gene.